Listed below are T cell receptor beta chains from one sample, sequenced in a study of response to subunit inactivated influenza vaccine. TCRdb independently ran MiXCR on the RT-PCR reads; one entry per CDR3 protein. Counted here are 450,000 to 550,000 distinct CDR3 sequences, 25% occurring once; the ten biggest clones make up under 2.5%. The material sequenced was CD4+ T cells sorted from PBMCs, taken 5 to 6 days after vaccination. The source of these receptors is a man over 45 who received an inactivated influenza vaccine. Each CDR3 is given with its conserved first and last residue. The order of the fields is D gene, V gene, J gene, clone size, CDR3 protein, CDR3 DNA. D genes are given only for firm matches. The size field is filled for only some rows; it gives once, few, many or a size class.

NA	TRBV24-1	TRBJ1-2	many	CATSDSSKRLIGYTF	TGTGCCACCAGTGATTCATCCAAACGGCTCATCGGCTACACCTTC
TRBD1	TRBV18	TRBJ2-5	NA	CASSPGTAYQETQYF	TGTGCCAGCTCACCAGGGACAGCGTACCAAGAGACCCAGTACTTC
TRBD1	TRBV29-1	TRBJ2-1	NA	CSVDSGGGSYNEQFF	TGCAGCGTGGATTCAGGGGGCGGATCCTACAATGAGCAGTTCTTC
TRBD1	TRBV5-1	TRBJ2-5	few	CASSWMTGAETQYF	TGCGCCAGCAGCTGGATGACAGGGGCAGAGACCCAGTACTTC
TRBD1	TRBV20-1	TRBJ2-4	NA	CSARGTGGLAKNIQYF	TGCAGTGCTAGGGGAACAGGGGGCCTGGCCAAAAACATTCAGTACTTC
NA	TRBV27	TRBJ2-7	NA	CASSFLTGEQYF	TGTGCCAGCAGTTTTCTAACGGGCGAGCAGTACTTC
TRBD2	TRBV2	TRBJ2-1	NA	CASSGGPSGMGNEQFF	TGTGCCAGCAGTGGTGGGCCTAGCGGGATGGGCAATGAGCAGTTCTTC
NA	TRBV13	TRBJ2-4	NA	CASNKGAKNIQYF	TGTGCCAGCAACAAGGGAGCCAAAAACATTCAGTACTTC
NA	TRBV29-1	TRBJ2-7	NA	CSAGTSTYEQYF	TGCAGCGCAGGGACTTCTACCTACGAGCAGTACTTC
NA	TRBV6-2/TRBV6-3	TRBJ1-1	NA	CASSRPTEEAFF	TGTGCCAGCAGCCGCCCGACAGAAGAAGCTTTCTTT
TRBD2	TRBV7-9	TRBJ2-1	NA	CASSSGGLAGPEEQFF	TGTGCCAGCAGCTCGGGGGGACTAGCGGGGCCCGAGGAGCAGTTCTTC
NA	TRBV2	TRBJ2-7	few	CASSESWAVREQYF	TGTGCCAGCAGTGAAAGCTGGGCGGTGCGGGAGCAGTACTTC
TRBD2	TRBV29-1	TRBJ2-5	few	CSAVERGAQETQYF	TGCAGCGCCGTAGAGCGGGGGGCACAAGAGACCCAGTACTTC
NA	TRBV6-2/TRBV6-3	TRBJ2-7	NA	CASTDLPTYEQYF	TGTGCCAGCACGGACTTACCAACCTACGAGCAGTACTTC
TRBD2	TRBV10-3	TRBJ2-1	NA	CAISDFKAGGPVYEQFF	TGTGCCATCAGTGATTTCAAAGCGGGAGGGCCTGTCTATGAGCAGTTCTTC
NA	TRBV29-1	TRBJ2-5	NA	CSVAPGMRETQYF	TGCAGCGTTGCTCCAGGGATGCGGGAGACCCAGTACTTC
TRBD1	TRBV7-9	TRBJ2-5	few	CASRSTGGSETQYF	TGTGCCAGCAGATCGACAGGGGGCTCGGAGACCCAGTACTTC
NA	TRBV11-2	TRBJ2-3	few	CASSLDRTASAGTQYF	TGTGCCAGCAGCTTAGATCGGACAGCCTCCGCCGGTACGCAGTATTTT
TRBD1	TRBV20-1	TRBJ2-1	NA	CSARLGTVYNEQFF	TGCAGTGCTAGGCTTGGGACAGTATACAATGAGCAGTTCTTC
TRBD1	TRBV6-5	TRBJ1-4	once	CASKFTGGEKLFF	TGTGCCAGCAAGTTTACAGGGGGCGAGAAACTGTTTTTT
TRBD1	TRBV20-1	TRBJ2-4	NA	CSARDGQGAGIQYF	TGCAGTGCTAGAGATGGACAGGGGGCGGGCATTCAGTACTTC
NA	TRBV5-5	TRBJ2-7	few	CASSLSRNRISYEQYF	TGTGCCAGCAGCTTGAGTCGTAACCGGATCTCCTACGAGCAGTACTTC
NA	TRBV5-1	TRBJ2-1	few	CASSLSVTPTRNNEQFF	TGCGCCAGCAGCTTGTCCGTAACACCTACGAGGAACAATGAGCAGTTCTTC